This TCR beta chain was recorded in a study of Ad26.COV2.S vaccination and SARS-CoV-2 variants. In the study overall: Trial arm assignment for the donor was COV1001 Ad26.COV2.S. Donor got 5x10^10 or 1x10^11 viral particles of Ad26.COV2.S.

Germline assignment: CDR1 SGHDN and CDR2 FVKESK. This CDR3 is 15 amino acids long. The germline V and J ends were trimmed by 2 bases and 2 bases, with 11 bases remaining between them. Points on this clone: Its antigen is still unknown.

This sample's treatment: some 20 received Ad26.COV2.S at low or high dose, single or two shots; a few received placebo; per-sample allocation not given. Sampling took place 63 days after the first vaccine or placebo injection. General study findings and limits: Placebo and vaccine recipients had non-spike TCR breadth that was similar.

The repertoire was sequenced with immunoSEQ multiplex PCR; TCRdb's copy has only in-frame clones and lacks some. The sample yields about 350,000 clones, about 85% seen once. V is TRBV14 and J is TRBJ2-3; D may be TRBD2 (5 bases). The receptor was isolated from a person aged 18-60 years who received the Ad26.COV2.S COVID-19 vaccine or a placebo. The sequencing here drew on peripheral blood, taken in a trial of Ad26.COV2.S vaccine versus placebo. This chain's CDR3 is CASSQLRGFTDTQYF. The CDR3 DNA sequence: TGTGCCAGCAGCCAACTCCGGGGATTCACAGATACGCAGTATTTT.